A single sample gave rise to the 15 T cell receptor beta chains below, sequenced in a study of blood T cell repertoires in COVID-19. TCRdb's copy holds only in-frame clones and misses some; the assay was immunoSEQ multiplex PCR. There are 120,000 or so clones in the sample; more than 75% occur only once, and 1.5% to 1.7% lies in the top ten. The specimen was peripheral blood. The receptors here all came from a human donor in a cohort sampled during active COVID-19.

V and J are TRBV5-1 and TRBJ1-1; D unclear. Per germline, CDR1 SGHRS and CDR2 YFSETQ. The CDR3 contains 13 residues. V lost 0 bases and J 9 bases, leaving 12 bases between the germline ends. The CDR3 nucleotides are TGCGCCAGCAGCTTGGACCTGGGAGAGAAAGCTTTCTTT. Translated, it gives CASSLDLGEKAFF.

The genes are TRBV29-1 and TRBJ2-7; 7 nucleotides line up with TRBD1. Germline V gene lookup returns CDR1 SQVTM and CDR2 ANQGSEA. J was trimmed by 2 bases and V by 4 bases; bases with no gene match: 11. The CDR3 has 15 residues. CDR3 in amino acids: CSVGGPETGTYEQYF. CDR3 nucleotide sequence: TGCAGCGTTGGGGGCCCAGAGACAGGGACCTACGAGCAGTACTTC.

V usage is TRBV29-1 and J usage is TRBJ1-1; D is possibly TRBD1 (6 bases). The germline V and J ends were trimmed by 6 bases and 5 bases, with 13 bases remaining between them. The CDR3 covers 12 residues. Germline CDR1 reads SQVTM; CDR2 reads ANQGSEA. The CDR3 DNA sequence: TGCAGCGTCACTGAAGGGGGTACTGAAGCTTTCTTT. This codes for CSVTEGGTEAFF.

The rearrangement joins TRBV21-1 to TRBJ1-6; no check of the table's D call, TRBD1, against the DNA was made. TRBV21-1 is deemed a pseudogene. This CDR3 has 20 amino acids. The CDR3 is CASSKAGVGTGWKDNSPLHF. The CDR3 DNA is TGTGCCAGCAGCAAAGCGGGTGTGGGGACAGGGTGGAAGGATAATTCACCCCTCCACTTT.

The chain is built from TRBV11-2 and TRBJ1-1; a possible D gene is TRBD1 (6 bases). V shed 1 base and J shed 4 bases, with 10 bases lying between them. The length of the CDR3 is 14 residues. The germline V gene has CDR1 SGHAT and CDR2 FQNNGV. CDR3 DNA sequence: TGTGCCAGCAGCTTAGGTCAGGGGCCCACTGAAGCTTTCTTT. It specifies CASSLGQGPTEAFF.

The chain recombines TRBV5-1 with TRBJ2-5; 7 positions match TRBD1. Germline V CDR1 and CDR2: SGHRS, YFSETQ. Germline trimming cut 4 bases from V and 2 bases from J; bases unmatched to any gene: 8. This CDR3 comprises 15 residues. The CDR3: CASSPGTDIQETQYF. For the CDR3, the DNA is TGCGCCAGCAGCCCCGGGACAGACATTCAAGAGACCCAGTACTTC.

A single count supports this clone. This sequence joins TRBV3-1 (or the pseudogene TRBV3-2) and TRBJ2-7; 7 nucleotides match TRBD1. Germline CDR1 and CDR2: LGHDT and YNNKEL (reference sequence). V was pared by 5 bases and J by 6 bases, with 13 bases of the junction left unmatched. This CDR3 spans 15 amino acids. The CDR3 reads CASSSSTGKPGEQYF. The CDR3 coding sequence is TGTGCCAGCAGCTCCTCGACAGGGAAGCCGGGCGAGCAGTACTTC.

The chain uses TRBV7-6 and TRBJ2-7; 10 bases line up with TRBD2. V was clipped by 5 bases and J by 2 bases; unmatched bases: 6. The germline CDR1 and CDR2 sequences are SGHVS and FNYEAQ. This CDR3 region has 15 residues. Here the CDR3 DNA reads TGTGCCAGCAGCCCTCGGACTAGCGGAACCTACGAGCAGTACTTC. Residues: CASSPRTSGTYEQYF.

The chain combines TRBV5-4 with TRBJ2-7, with 7 bases matching TRBD2. Unmatched junction bases numbered 17, after V lost 4 bases and J lost 4 bases. CDR1 is SGHNT and CDR2 is YYREEE in the germline V gene (reference sequence). The CDR3 spans 17 residues. The CDR3 loop is CASSPTSTPGGRYEQYF. CDR3 nucleotide sequence: TGTGCCAGCAGCCCGACGTCGACCCCGGGCGGGAGATACGAGCAGTACTTC. Combining the CDR3 with reference TRBV5-4 and TRBJ2-7 gives the whole variable domain ETGVTQSPTHLIKTRGQQVTLRCSSQSGHNTVSWYQQALGQGPQFIFQYYREEENGRGNFPPRFSGLQFPNYSSELNVNALELDDSALYLCASSPTSTPGGRYEQYFGPGTRLTVT.

This clone was detected only a few times. The chain couples TRBV6-6 to TRBJ1-5; 9 bases line up with TRBD1. The CDR3 spans 15 residues. J gave up 5 bases and V 4 bases, and 6 bases lay outside the gene matches. Germline CDR1 MNHNY, CDR2 SVGAGI (reference sequence). The chain's CDR3 is CASSLDRGMYQPQHF. Here the CDR3 DNA reads TGTGCCAGCAGTTTAGACAGGGGGATGTATCAGCCCCAGCATTTT.

The genes are TRBV7-2 and TRBJ1-2; a possible D gene is TRBD1 (6 bases). The CDR3 consists of 15 residues. Germline V lookup: CDR1 SGHTA, CDR2 FQGNSA. Trimming took 1 base from V and 4 from J, leaving 13 bases between them. The CDR3 region has the DNA TGTGCCAGCAGCTTAGGTCCGGGACAAAGCTATGGCTACACCTTC. Its protein product is CASSLGPGQSYGYTF.

The genes are TRBV6-5 and TRBJ2-2, with 7 bases matching TRBD1. CDR3 length: 14 amino acids. The V gene end was trimmed by 6 bases and the J gene end by 4 bases; junction bases not matched to a gene: 5. The V gene's germline CDR1 is MNHEY and CDR2 SVGAGI. As DNA, the CDR3 is TGTGCCAGCAGCCGGAACAGGGGCACCGGGGAGCTGTTTTTT. It is translated as CASSRNRGTGELFF.

J is TRBJ2-7 and V is TRBV7-9; TRBD1 aligns across 11 bases. J gave up 2 bases and V 4 bases, and 7 bases lay outside the gene matches. The CDR3 length is 16 residues. The V gene's germline CDR1 is SEHNR and CDR2 FQNEAQ (reference sequence). The CDR3 region has the DNA TGTGCCAGCAGCTGGGACAGGGGGACCTGGCCCTACGAGCAGTACTTC. Amino acid sequence: CASSWDRGTWPYEQYF.

This chain connects TRBV5-1 to TRBJ2-1, with 8 bases that match TRBD1. Trimming cost V 3 bases and J 8 bases; bases outside gene matches: 10. The germline CDR1 and CDR2 sequences are SGHRS and YFSETQ. CDR3 length: 15 residues. The CDR3 DNA reads as TGCGCCAGCAGCTCACCGGACAGGGCGCTCTATGAGCAGTTCTTC. It encodes CASSSPDRALYEQFF.

V gene TRBV28 combines with J gene TRBJ1-1, with D maybe TRBD1 (5 bases). The CDR3 spans 13 residues. V gave up 3 bases and J gave up 9 bases, with 14 bases separating them. Per germline, CDR1 MDHEN and CDR2 SYDVKM. The CDR3 DNA reads TGTGCCAGCAGTTTGCAGGGTCCAAAGCAAGCTTTCTTT. Amino acid sequence: CASSLQGPKQAFF.